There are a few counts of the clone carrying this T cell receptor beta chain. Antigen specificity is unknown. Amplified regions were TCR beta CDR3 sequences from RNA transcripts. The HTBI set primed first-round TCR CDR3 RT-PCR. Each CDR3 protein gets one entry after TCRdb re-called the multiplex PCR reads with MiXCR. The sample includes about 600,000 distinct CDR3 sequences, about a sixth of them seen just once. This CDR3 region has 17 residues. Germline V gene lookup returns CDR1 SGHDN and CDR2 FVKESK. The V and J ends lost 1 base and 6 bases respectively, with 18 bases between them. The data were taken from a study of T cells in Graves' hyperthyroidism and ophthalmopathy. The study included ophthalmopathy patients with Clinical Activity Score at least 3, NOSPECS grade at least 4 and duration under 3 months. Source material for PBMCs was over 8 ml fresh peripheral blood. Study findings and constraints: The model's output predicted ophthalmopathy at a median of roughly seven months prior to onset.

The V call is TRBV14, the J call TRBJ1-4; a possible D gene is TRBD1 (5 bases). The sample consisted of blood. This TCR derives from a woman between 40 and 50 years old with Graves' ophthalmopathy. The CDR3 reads CASSQVGSGQRYEKLFF. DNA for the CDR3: TGTGCCAGCAGCCAAGTGGGTTCTGGACAACGTTATGAAAAACTGTTTTTT.